The 25 T cell receptor beta chains in this list originate from one sample, sequenced in a study of cytomegalovirus exposure and HLA in healthy donors. Primers for the PCR totalled 60 Vbeta and 13 Jbeta. Clones were read by immunoSEQ multiplex PCR, and TCRdb kept only the in-frame ones, dropping some. Of 80,000 to 95,000 clones listed, approximately 85% are singletons. Input material: PBMCs. These receptors were taken from a woman aged 18-29 years in good health and CMV-seropositive.

The chain links TRBV6-7 to TRBJ1-5, with D maybe TRBD1 (5 bases). TRBV6-7 is flagged as an ORF with uncertain function. CDR3 size: 16 residues. Trimming stripped 0 bases from V and 2 bases from J, with 11 bases between. The CDR3 sequence is CASSYSRVGGNQPQHF. The CDR3 bases are TGTGCCAGCAGTTACTCCAGGGTGGGTGGCAATCAGCCCCAGCATTTT.

The rearrangement uses TRBV4-1 and TRBJ2-5; 7 bases are shared with TRBD1. Germline V CDR1 and CDR2: MGHRA, YSYEKL. This CDR3 region has 15 residues. The junction had 9 bases not matched to a gene; V was cut back by 6 bases and J by 2 bases. The CDR3 spells CASRQFGTAQETQYF. The CDR3 DNA reads as TGCGCCAGCAGACAGTTCGGGACAGCTCAAGAGACCCAGTACTTC.

The chain recombines TRBV14 with TRBJ1-5, with 8 positions matching TRBD1. The junction had 2 bases not matched to a gene; V was cut back by 1 base and J by 3 bases. Per the germline V gene, CDR1 is SGHDN and CDR2 is FVKESK. The CDR3 is 15 residues long. CDR3 loop: CASSQGRGLNQPQHF. The CDR3 nucleotides read TGTGCCAGCAGCCAAGGCAGGGGGCTCAATCAGCCCCAGCATTTT.

CDR3 nucleotides: TGTGCCAGCTCACCAGCCGGGGGCTCCTACGAGCAGTACTTC. The encoded protein is CASSPAGGSYEQYF. The chain links TRBV18 to TRBJ2-7, with D possibly TRBD2 on 6 matching bases. V was clipped by 2 bases and J by 0 bases, with 8 bases between them. The CDR3 is made up of 14 amino acids. Germline V gene sequence: CDR1 KGHSH, CDR2 LQKENI.

The chain is built from TRBV6-1 and TRBJ1-4, with TRBD1 identical over 7 bases. The CDR3 sequence is 14 residues long. CDR1 is MNHNS and CDR2 is SASEGT in the germline V gene. After removal of 5 bases from V and 10 bases from J, the junction contained 10 bases not matched to a gene. CDR3 sequence reads: CASSPLDRLRKLFF. The CDR3 DNA follows: TGTGCCAGCAGTCCTTTGGACAGGCTACGAAAACTGTTTTTT.

The chain links TRBV30 to TRBJ2-5; 12 positions agree with TRBD2. V was pared by 0 bases and J by 0 bases, with 8 bases of the junction left unmatched. The CDR3 sequence is 18 residues long. CDR1 and CDR2 from the germline V gene are GTSNPN and SVGIG (reference sequence). The CDR3 spells CAWSVASGRVRDQETQYF. As DNA, the CDR3 is TGTGCCTGGAGTGTCGCTAGCGGGAGGGTAAGGGACCAAGAGACCCAGTACTTC.

The V call is TRBV2, the J call TRBJ1-1; no reliable D call. The length of the CDR3 is 13 residues. The V end lost 5 bases, the J end lost 1 base, and 8 bases lay between the germline ends. The germline gives CDR1 SNHLY, CDR2 FYNNEI. The CDR3 DNA reads TGTGCCAGCAGTCCCGAGAGGAACACTGAAGCTTTCTTT. The encoded protein is CASSPERNTEAFF.

The rearrangement uses TRBV19 and TRBJ1-5; D is possibly TRBD1 (6 bases). Germline CDR1 reads LNHDA; CDR2 reads SQIVND (reference sequence). Trimming stripped 6 bases from V and 6 bases from J, with 15 bases between. The CDR3 runs to 14 residues. The CDR3 DNA is TGTGCCAGTAGGGGGGCCTCGCAATTTCAGCCCCAGCATTTT. Amino acids: CASRGASQFQPQHF. The full variable domain, in which reference TRBV19 and TRBJ1-5 provide the parts outside the CDR3, is DGGITQSPKYLFRKEGQNVTLSCEQNLNHDAMYWYRQDPGQGLRLIYYSQIVNDFQKGDIAEGYSVSREKKESFPLTVTSAQKNPTAFYLCASRGASQFQPQHFGDGTRLSIL.

As concerns this clone: At one of its ends the junction is not consistent with the germline gene, which may arise from a read error. The chain uses TRBV7-9 and TRBJ1-2, with TRBD1 identical over 10 bases. This CDR3 is 18 amino acids long. Germline V lookup: CDR1 SEHNR, CDR2 FQNEAQ (reference sequence). This chain's CDR3 is CATSLVGQGGPFLYGYTF. DNA of the CDR3: TGTGCCACCAGCTTAGTCGGACAGGGGGGACCATTCCTCTATGGCTACACCTTC.

J is TRBJ1-5 and V is TRBV28; TRBD1 matches 9 bases. The V gene end was trimmed by 6 bases and the J gene end by 6 bases; junction bases not matched to a gene: 18. CDR1 MDHEN and CDR2 SYDVKM come from the germline V gene. The CDR3 loop spans 18 amino acids. DNA of the CDR3: TGTGCCAGCAGCAAACCAACAGGGGGCGCACCTTTGGCTCAGCCCCAGCATTTT. Translated, it gives CASSKPTGGAPLAQPQHF.

This chain connects TRBV28 to TRBJ1-4; D uncertain. Per germline, CDR1 MDHEN and CDR2 SYDVKM. V lost 4 bases and J lost 6, with 3 bases in between. This CDR3 region has 11 residues. The CDR3 region has the DNA TGTGCCAGCAGTTACTATGAAAAACTGTTTTTT. Amino acids: CASSYYEKLFF.

The chain has TRBV7-3 and TRBJ2-2; D ambiguous. Germline values: CDR1 SGHTA, CDR2 FQGTGA. The CDR3 length is 13 residues. With 3 bases removed from V and 3 bases from J, the gap between germline ends came to 5 bases. DNA for the CDR3: TGTGCCAGCAGCTTCCCATACACCGGGGAGCTGTTTTTT. Translation: CASSFPYTGELFF. The full variable domain, rest sourced from reference TRBV7-3 and TRBJ2-2, is GAGVSQTPSNKVTEKGKYVELRCDPISGHTALYWYRQSLGQGPEFLIYFQGTGAADDSGLPNDRFFAVRPEGSVSTLKIQRTERGDSAVYLCASSFPYTGELFFGEGSRLTVL.

The chain employs TRBV10-1 and TRBJ2-7, with 7 nucleotides matching TRBD1. The ends lost 1 base at V and 0 bases at J; junction bases unmatched: 3. This CDR3 has 15 amino acids. Germline-derived CDR1 and CDR2 are WNHNN and SYGVQD (reference sequence). The CDR3 DNA sequence: TGCGCCAGCAGTGAGTACAGGGGAAGCTCCTACGAGCAGTACTTC. Translating it yields CASSEYRGSSYEQYF.

The chain combines TRBV5-6 with TRBJ1-5, with D possibly matching TRBD1 (5 bases). CDR3 length: 13 amino acids. Germline assignment: CDR1 SGHDT and CDR2 YYEEEE. The germline V and J ends were trimmed by 2 bases and 5 bases, with 8 bases remaining between them. CDR3: CASSFGGYQPQHF. The CDR3 DNA reads TGTGCCAGCAGCTTTGGGGGGTATCAGCCCCAGCATTTT.

The chain recombines TRBV28 with TRBJ2-7, with 7 bases lining up with TRBD1. This CDR3 has 15 residues. V was pared by 0 bases and J by 1 base, with 3 bases of the junction left unmatched. The germline gives CDR1 MDHEN, CDR2 SYDVKM. Here the CDR3 reads CASSLWGQPSYEQYF. Written as DNA, the CDR3 is TGTGCCAGCAGTTTATGGGGACAGCCGTCCTACGAGCAGTACTTC.

The chain couples TRBV28 to TRBJ1-2, with D perhaps TRBD1 (5 bases). The germline gives CDR1 MDHEN, CDR2 SYDVKM. The germline V and J ends were trimmed by 5 bases and 8 bases, with 9 bases remaining between them. CDR3 length: 11 residues. The CDR3 protein is CASSGARGYTF. The CDR3 coding sequence is TGTGCCAGCAGTGGGGCTAGGGGCTACACCTTC.

This clone was picked up a small number of times. The genes are TRBV30 and TRBJ2-2, with TRBD2 identical over 8 bases. The V and J ends lost 3 bases and 4 bases, in that order; junction bases with no gene match: 4. The CDR3 contains 14 residues. Per the germline V gene, CDR1 is GTSNPN and CDR2 is SVGIG (reference sequence). DNA of the CDR3: TGTGCCTGGAGGAAAAGCGGGAGCACCGGGGAGCTGTTTTTT. This encodes CAWRKSGSTGELFF.

The chain employs TRBV4-2 and TRBJ2-3; 10 bases are shared with TRBD2. The trim removed 1 base at V and 6 bases at J, leaving 7 bases unmatched. The CDR3 has 16 residues. Germline V lookup: CDR1 LGHNA, CDR2 YNFKEQ. CDR3 amino acids: CASSQGDSGRYDTQYF. CDR3 nucleotides: TGTGCCAGCAGCCAAGGAGATAGCGGGAGGTATGATACGCAGTATTTT.

The CDR3 DNA sequence: TGTGCCAGCAGCCTAGCTCAGGGGGCTGTGTTGAATGAGCAGTTCTTC. Translating it yields CASSLAQGAVLNEQFF. J is TRBJ2-1 and V is TRBV11-3, with 8 positions matching TRBD1. From germline, CDR1 is SGHNT and CDR2 YENEEA. V shed 5 bases, J shed 7 bases, and the junction held 13 bases outside the gene matches. This CDR3 has 16 amino acids.

The V call is TRBV7-9, the J call TRBJ2-1; D remains unclear. The CDR3 runs to 13 residues. Looked up from germline, CDR1 is SEHNR and CDR2 is FQNEAQ (reference sequence). With 2 bases removed from V and 7 bases from J, the gap between germline ends came to 9 bases. The CDR3 sequence is CASSLLERNEQFF. CDR3 DNA sequence: TGTGCCAGCAGCTTACTAGAGAGGAATGAGCAGTTCTTC.

The chain links TRBV9 to TRBJ2-2; weak D call: TRBD2 (7 bases). The V end lost 0 bases, the J end lost 4 bases, and 10 bases lay between the germline ends. CDR1 is SGDLS, CDR2 YYNGEE, per germline. The CDR3 is made up of 15 amino acids. The CDR3 spells CASSVGGGSTGELFF. The CDR3 DNA sequence: TGTGCCAGCAGCGTAGGGGGGGGCTCCACCGGGGAGCTGTTTTTT.

The rearrangement links TRBV6-1 to TRBJ1-5; 7 positions match TRBD1. Per germline, CDR1 MNHNS and CDR2 SASEGT. The CDR3 has 15 residues. The trim removed 10 bases at V and 0 bases at J, leaving 9 bases unmatched. This CDR3 is CATLRQGYSNQPQHF. CDR3 DNA: TGTGCCACCCTTCGACAGGGCTATAGCAATCAGCCCCAGCATTTT.

The rearrangement joins TRBV27 to TRBJ2-7, with TRBD2 identical over 8 bases. There are 16 residues in the CDR3. V shed 1 base, J shed 3 bases, and the junction held 8 bases outside the gene matches. CDR1 and CDR2 from the germline V gene are MNHEY and SMNVEV (reference sequence). The CDR3 loop reads CASSLLRGGPLYEQYF. Written as DNA, the CDR3 is TGTGCCAGCAGTTTATTACGGGGGGGGCCCCTCTACGAGCAGTACTTC.

The count of this clone is one. The chain couples TRBV4-2 to TRBJ1-2; D might be TRBD1 (5 bases). V was clipped by 7 bases and J by 7 bases, with 16 bases between them. Germline values: CDR1 LGHNA, CDR2 YNFKEQ. CDR3 length: 13 residues. The CDR3 here is CASTPGRALGYTF. In DNA form, the CDR3 reads TGTGCCAGCACCCCGGGCAGGGCCCTTGGCTACACCTTC.

This chain joins TRBV6-6 and TRBJ2-7, with 9 bases fitting TRBD1. Germline V gene data show CDR1 as MNHNY and CDR2 as SVGAGI (reference sequence). J lost 0 bases, V lost 7 bases, and 7 bases had no gene match. This CDR3 contains 15 residues. The chain's CDR3 is CASTSGTGYSYEQYF. The CDR3 nucleotides are TGTGCCAGCACTTCCGGGACAGGGTACTCCTACGAGCAGTACTTC.